These T cell receptor beta chains were read from a single sample in a study of blood T cells in healthy people across ages. Via MiXCR, TCRdb re-called the 5' RACE reads, giving one row per CDR3 protein. The sample has 800,000 to 950,000 distinct CDR3 sequences, under 35% seen once; the top ten hold 9.5% to 13%. The same sample was also studied in work on T cells of mothers and their children.

The specimen was blood. All receptors come from a woman between 40 and 50 years old in good health. Each CDR3 is given without its conserved first and last residue. Fields, in order: clone size, V gene, D gene, J gene, CDR3 protein. The D gene is left open where the match is weak. Clone size appears in some rows only: once, few, many, or a class for an expanded clone.

few,TRBV27,TRBD2,TRBJ2-7,ASSYALAGAYEQY
-,TRBV7-9,-,TRBJ1-1,ASSPPPLNTEAF
many,TRBV28,-,TRBJ2-7,ASTSLTPYEQY
-,TRBV6-5,-,TRBJ1-2,ASSPPQGTNYGYT
-,TRBV5-5,TRBD2,TRBJ2-1,ASSPGGGLRYNEQF
once,TRBV28,TRBD1,TRBJ1-1,ASSFDRGIKNTEAF
-,TRBV20-1,-,TRBJ1-1,SARQGTYTEAF
-,TRBV2,TRBD1,TRBJ2-5,ASSVRQGQETQY
many,TRBV12-3/TRBV12-4,-,TRBJ2-6,ASSLKGRISGANVLT
-,TRBV7-2,TRBD1,TRBJ1-1,ASIISPGQGQVAF
many,TRBV4-3,-,TRBJ2-3,ASSSTRSTDTQY
-,TRBV4-2,TRBD2,TRBJ2-3,ASSQRTSGMNTDTQY
few,TRBV9,TRBD1,TRBJ2-7,ASSGTGVASYEQY
-,TRBV5-5,TRBD1,TRBJ2-1,ASSFPGQYNEQF
-,TRBV20-1,-,TRBJ1-5,SARDPRFSFSNQPQH
many,TRBV20-1,TRBD2,TRBJ2-1,SARDYSSSGDEQF
-,TRBV7-2,TRBD2,TRBJ2-5,ASSIGLESLQETQY
-,TRBV13,TRBD2,TRBJ2-7,ASSLRGGTRSFEQY
few,TRBV6-2/TRBV6-3,TRBD2,-,ASSYWAPSGSTYEQY
-,TRBV4-1,TRBD2,TRBJ2-5,ASSQEDGTSGVETRY
-,TRBV11-1,TRBD2,TRBJ2-5,ASSLRKRGATQETQY
few,TRBV4-1,-,TRBJ2-6,ASSQVSSSGANVLT
-,TRBV5-6,-,TRBJ1-5,ASSLYQGSNQPQH
many,TRBV29-1,TRBD2,TRBJ2-1,SVESSGGPLNEQF
-,TRBV2,TRBD1,TRBJ1-5,ASSDPRGNQPQH
few,TRBV4-2,-,TRBJ1-5,ASSQDGARSNQPQH
-,TRBV5-1,-,TRBJ1-1,ASTPHPSNTEAF
-,TRBV27,-,TRBJ1-2,ASSFNREVDGYT
-,TRBV11-2,-,TRBJ1-2,ASAPSNTNYGYT
few,TRBV4-1,TRBD1,TRBJ2-1,ASSQGQMPEQF
-,TRBV15,-,TRBJ2-3,ATSRDSLADTQY
-,TRBV30,-,TRBJ2-7,AHKGASAVSSEQY
-,TRBV7-9,-,TRBJ2-2,ASQRPEGTGELF
-,TRBV6-5,TRBD2,TRBJ2-7,ASRPEREGVYEQY
-,TRBV20-1,-,TRBJ2-1,SARYAGNHNEQF
many,TRBV20-1,TRBD1,TRBJ2-7,SARDPRTGGWEQY
-,TRBV4-1,-,TRBJ2-3,ASSQERKGRTDTQY
-,TRBV24-1,TRBD1,TRBJ2-6,ATSDPGTGIGANVLT
many,TRBV25-1,TRBD1,TRBJ1-2,ASSADRVYGYT
-,TRBV7-6,TRBD1,TRBJ1-2,ASSLAGQGIDNYGYT
-,TRBV7-2,-,TRBJ1-2,ASSRRTPEGGYT